Presented here are 10 T cell receptor beta chains from one specimen sequenced in a study of blood T cell repertoires in COVID-19. Repertoires were generated with immunoSEQ multiplex PCR, while TCRdb's copy carries only in-frame clones and drops some. The sample yields under 150,000 clones, roughly 89% seen once. The sequenced sample was peripheral blood. All receptors derive from a man aged 50 to 60 with active or convalescent COVID-19.

In this sample, this clone turned up once. The V call is TRBV11-2, the J call TRBJ1-2, with 9 bases matching TRBD1. Germline-derived CDR1 and CDR2 are SGHAT and FQNNGV. The CDR3 runs to 16 residues. Trimming cost V 0 bases and J 6 bases; bases outside gene matches: 8. The CDR3 reads CASSLDMGGQGNGYTF. In nucleotides, the CDR3 is TGTGCCAGCAGCTTAGATATGGGGGGACAGGGTAATGGCTACACCTTC.

The chain joins TRBV2 to TRBJ1-4; 8 bases map to TRBD1. Germline V gives CDR1 SNHLY, CDR2 FYNNEI. The CDR3 contains 14 residues. V shed 9 bases, J shed 4 bases, and the junction held 7 bases outside the gene matches. CDR3 region: CASDRDRFNEKLFF. For the CDR3, the DNA is TGTGCCAGTGATAGGGACAGGTTTAATGAAAAACTGTTTTTT.

The genes are TRBV6-6 and TRBJ1-2; D is unresolved. Germline values: CDR1 MNHNY, CDR2 SVGAGI (reference sequence). The ends were cut back, 0 bases at V and 3 bases at J, with 2 bases in the middle. This CDR3 contains 12 residues. CDR3 nucleotide sequence: TGTGCCAGCAGTTACTCCGACTATGGCTACACCTTC. The encoded protein is CASSYSDYGYTF.

The J gene is TRBJ2-7, the V gene TRBV19, with 8 nucleotides matching TRBD1. The V gene end was trimmed by 5 bases and the J gene end by 4 bases; junction bases not matched to a gene: 10. From germline, CDR1 is LNHDA and CDR2 SQIVND (reference sequence). This CDR3 region has 15 residues. The CDR3 spells CASSAGQGSGYEQYF. CDR3 in DNA: TGTGCCAGTAGTGCCGGACAGGGTTCGGGATACGAGCAGTACTTC.

The genes are TRBV19 and TRBJ2-7, with TRBD1 matching 10 bases. The V gene's germline CDR1 is LNHDA and CDR2 SQIVND (reference sequence). The J segment lost 3 bases and the V segment lost 6 bases, leaving 11 bases of the junction unmatched. The CDR3 consists of 16 residues. CDR3 sequence: CASRSSRTGGNYEQYF. The CDR3 region has the DNA TGTGCCAGTAGATCATCACGGACAGGGGGAAACTACGAGCAGTACTTC.

In this sample, this clone turned up a few times. The rearrangement links TRBV28 to TRBJ1-5; D remains ambiguous. This CDR3 contains 16 residues. The V gene lost 5 bases and the J gene lost 0 bases, with 14 bases spanning the gap. CDR1 is MDHEN and CDR2 is SYDVKM in the germline V gene. The CDR3 spells CASSPRGVNSNQPQHF. In DNA, the CDR3 is TGTGCCAGCAGTCCACGGGGAGTCAATAGCAATCAGCCCCAGCATTTT.

The chain has TRBV24-1 and TRBJ1-5, with 9 bases identical to TRBD1. The CDR3 runs 18 residues. Germline V gives CDR1 KGHDR, CDR2 SFDVKD. The junction had 17 bases not matched to a gene; V was cut back by 8 bases and J by 4 bases. CDR3 protein: CATINSPGLDRGNQPQHF. The CDR3 DNA follows: TGTGCCACCATCAACAGCCCAGGGTTGGACAGGGGAAATCAGCCCCAGCATTTT.

This clone came up once. V gene TRBV6-5 combines with J gene TRBJ2-4; D perhaps matches TRBD1 (7 bases). The CDR3 is made up of 14 amino acids. Between the trimmed V and J ends, which lost 7 bases and 6 bases, there was a span of 16 bases. CDR1 is MNHEY, CDR2 SVGAGI, per germline. CDR3 nucleotides: TGTGCCAGCAACCCGGCAGGGGGGCTAAACATTCAGTACTTC. Encoded protein: CASNPAGGLNIQYF.

V usage is TRBV11-2 and J usage is TRBJ2-1; 9 nucleotides match TRBD2. V lost 4 bases and J lost 7; bases outside the gene matches: 8. This CDR3 is 15 amino acids long. Germline values: CDR1 SGHAT, CDR2 FQNNGV. CDR3 nucleotide sequence: TGTGCCAGCAGCTCACTAGCGGGTAGGTGGAATGAGCAGTTCTTC. Its protein product is CASSSLAGRWNEQFF. Full variable domain (rest looked up from reference TRBV11-2 and TRBJ2-1): EAGVAQSPRYKIIEKRQSVAFWCNPISGHATLYWYQQILGQGPKLLIQFQNNGVVDDSQLPKDRFSAERLKGVDSTLKIQPAKLEDSAVYLCASSSLAGRWNEQFFGPGTRLTVL.

This clone was detected only once. The chain uses TRBV5-1 and TRBJ2-3; TRBD2 agrees at 7 bases. CDR1 and CDR2 from the germline V gene are SGHRS and YFSETQ. J gave up 3 bases and V 1 base, and 11 bases lay outside the gene matches. The CDR3 runs to 17 residues. The CDR3 nucleotides are TGCGCCAGCAGCTTGACTGTGTCGCGGGGGAGTACAGATACGCAGTATTTT. This sequence encodes CASSLTVSRGSTDTQYF. Complete variable domain (other parts from reference TRBV5-1 and TRBJ2-3): KAGVTQTPRYLIKTRGQQVTLSCSPISGHRSVSWYQQTPGQGLQFLFEYFSETQRNKGNFPGRFSGRQFSNSRSEMNVSTLELGDSALYLCASSLTVSRGSTDTQYFGPGTRLTVL.